These T cell receptor beta chains were read from a single sample in a study of T-cell memory formation after mild COVID-19. MiXCR, applied by TCRdb to the 5' RACE reads, yields one record per CDR3 protein. The sample carries about 360,000 distinct CDR3 sequences, 10% to 15% recorded once. The sequencing input was PBMCs or a T cell subset sorted from them (not recorded which). These receptors were collected from a man aged 18 to 29 who had mild COVID-19 (a few samples of this study predate the infection). Cell type and time point are not known. Each CDR3 is given without its conserved first and last residue. A clone size is listed for some rows: how often the clone was seen (once, few, many), or a class if it is expanded.

TRBV29-1	TRBJ2-1	.	SGSFGGNEQF
TRBV7-3	TRBJ2-5	many	ASSNGGAGQTQY
TRBV15	TRBJ1-1	few	ATSRGGAGDTEAF
TRBV7-2	TRBJ2-7	.	ASSSQGSQSYEQY
TRBV7-2	TRBJ2-1	.	ASSLRGPQITSYNEQF
TRBV7-2	TRBJ2-1	.	ASSLTSGGVQF
TRBV4-2	TRBJ1-3	.	ASSQVPLVGGNSGNTIY
TRBV15	TRBJ2-2	few	ATSRVGDRTGELF
TRBV29-1	TRBJ2-1	.	SVDQAGGRNEQF
TRBV4-1	TRBJ2-7	few	ASSQGERFAYEQY
TRBV20-1	TRBJ2-7	few	SATERGPYEQY
TRBV6-5	TRBJ1-5	few	ASSSRTGGGQPQH
TRBV4-1	TRBJ1-2	few	ASSQPRSGRGNRGYT
TRBV7-2	TRBJ2-5	.	ASSFGLAGQETQY
TRBV20-1	TRBJ1-2	few	SARDGTDHRGYT
TRBV4-2	TRBJ2-5	few	ASSPGLGRVGETQY
TRBV4-3	TRBJ2-7	.	ASSPLPRLAESYEQY
TRBV20-1	TRBJ2-7	.	SARTDRAYEQY
TRBV12-3/TRBV12-4	TRBJ1-4	.	ASSYRGTNEKLF
TRBV24-1	TRBJ2-5	.	ATSDFVVEETQY
TRBV27	TRBJ1-5	few	ASSGAGTYQPQH
TRBV4-1	TRBJ1-2	.	ASSQGGQGAGYGYT
TRBV9	TRBJ2-1	few	ASSVSTSNEQF
TRBV5-5	TRBJ2-1	many	ASSLPGYNEQF
TRBV12-3/TRBV12-4	TRBJ1-6	.	ASSWGDGSPLH
TRBV20-1	TRBJ2-3	few	SARDPLLGGSTDTQY
TRBV27	TRBJ2-5	few	ASSPQTQETQY
TRBV6-1	TRBJ1-2	.	ASSIGQGAWGYT
TRBV4-1	TRBJ2-1	.	ASSQPVYQNEQF
TRBV6-5	TRBJ2-7	many	ASTGTGLYEQY
TRBV6-2/TRBV6-3	TRBJ1-1	.	ASRKLATEAF
TRBV7-9	TRBJ2-7	.	ASSEDRGCEQY
TRBV7-3	TRBJ2-3	.	ASSLNPEQSTDTQY
TRBV5-1	TRBJ2-5	.	ASSLPGTLARLETQY
TRBV11-2	TRBJ2-1	.	ASTPRGSYNEQF
TRBV10-1	TRBJ2-7	few	ASSESSYLEQY